This T cell receptor (beta chain) was recovered during a study of Graves' ophthalmopathy and Graves' hyperthyroidism. At least ten counts were recorded for this clonotype. Its antigen is unidentified. The germline CDR1 and CDR2 sequences are MNHNS and SASEGT. V dropped 4 bases and J dropped 6; count of bases not matched to a gene: 5. This CDR3 comprises 13 residues. Study observations and caveats: The model's ophthalmopathy progression predictions had more than 55% sensitivity and over 72% specificity. Most thyroid clonotypes expanded beyond 0.001 frequency were also found in blood.

CAS ≥3, NOSPECS ≥4, moderate-to-severe activity and duration under 3 months marked donors with ophthalmopathy. Other autoimmune diseases, uncontrolled infections, pregnancy and lactation each led to patient exclusion. Amplified material comprised TCR beta CDR3 regions derived from RNA transcripts. Second-round multiplex PCR came after a first-round RT-PCR that employed HTBI primers. TCRdb reprocessed the multiplex PCR reads via MiXCR and lists one record per CDR3 protein. The sample contains under 350,000 distinct CDR3 sequences, 17% of which appear only once. The sequence was obtained from an adult man with Graves' ophthalmopathy. The sequencing sample was made of peripheral blood. The V gene is TRBV6-1, the J gene TRBJ1-1; 7 nucleotides agree with TRBD1. DNA of the CDR3: TGTGCCAGCAGTGTTACCGGACAGGCTGAAGCTTTCTTT. Translation: CASSVTGQAEAFF.